These 14 T cell receptor beta chains were all obtained from the same sample, sequenced in a study of HIV-infected patients and healthy controls. cDNA was made from about 500 ng RNA using alpha and beta constant primers. Alpha and beta chain libraries were made separately by chain-specific third strand synthesis with multiplexing indices. TCRdb redid the calling of the 5' RACE reads with MiXCR, one entry per CDR3 protein. This sample has roughly 13,000 distinct CDR3 sequences, with around 12% found just once. Roughly three months, about 14 weeks, into antiretroviral therapy, follow-up blood was collected. The repertoire came from unfractionated whole blood and reflected all unsorted peripheral T cells. Sequenced material: blood, taken during antiretroviral therapy. These receptor sequences come from an adult with HIV infection. The donor label of this sample is uncertain.

By sample share, this clonotype is medium-sized. V and J are TRBV5-1 and TRBJ2-7, with D tentatively TRBD2 (5 bases). V lost 6 bases, J lost 0 bases, and 13 bases lay in between. The CDR3 contains 14 residues. Germline lookup yields CDR1 SGHRS and CDR2 YFSETQ. The CDR3: CASTPDGLSYEQYF. CDR3 bases: TGCGCCAGCACCCCGGATGGACTCTCCTACGAGCAGTACTTC.

V usage is TRBV5-1 and J usage is TRBJ2-5, with a weak D call TRBD2 (6 bases). Trimming shortened V by 0 bases and J by 3 bases, and 9 bases separated the two germline ends. The CDR3 has 14 amino acids. Per germline, CDR1 SGHRS and CDR2 YFSETQ. The CDR3 spells CASSLAGGEETQYF. CDR3 coding DNA: TGCGCCAGCAGCTTGGCCGGGGGAGAAGAGACCCAGTACTTC.

This clonotype showed up just a few times. This chain connects TRBV13 to TRBJ2-7, with D hard to call. The V end lost 0 bases, the J end lost 3 bases, and 12 bases lay between the germline ends. CDR1 is PRHDT, CDR2 FYEKMQ, per germline (reference sequence). This CDR3 has 15 amino acids. The CDR3 sequence is CASSLGAGSLYEQYF. CDR3 coding DNA: TGTGCCAGCAGCTTAGGTGCAGGTTCCCTCTACGAGCAGTACTTC.

This clonotype was detected ten times or more. This sequence joins TRBV4-1 and TRBJ2-2; 11 bases agree with TRBD2. Germline trimming cut 0 bases from V and 7 bases from J; bases unmatched to any gene: 10. The germline CDR1 and CDR2 sequences are MGHRA and YSYEKL. This CDR3 region has 18 residues. The CDR3 DNA follows: TGCGCCAGCAGCCAAGATTCCCCGCTAGCGGGAGGATTCGGGGAGCTGTTTTTT. Protein: CASSQDSPLAGGFGELFF.

The chain links TRBV30 to TRBJ2-5; D tentatively fits TRBD1 or TRBD2 (5 bases each). The CDR3 is 16 residues long. Germline lookup yields CDR1 GTSNPN and CDR2 SVGIG (reference sequence). V was clipped by 0 bases and J by 1 base, with 15 bases between them. The CDR3 DNA follows: TGTGCCTGGAGTGTAAAGACCTGGGGGACCCAAGAGACCCAGTACTTC. Its protein product is CAWSVKTWGTQETQYF.

V gene TRBV6-1 combines with J gene TRBJ2-1, with 14 bases aligning to TRBD2. The V gene end was trimmed by 5 bases and the J gene end by 4 bases; junction bases not matched to a gene: 4. This CDR3 comprises 16 residues. Germline V gives CDR1 MNHNS, CDR2 SASEGT. DNA of the CDR3: TGTGCCAGCAGTCCGACTAGCGGGGGGGGTTACAATGAGCAGTTCTTC. It yields the protein CASSPTSGGGYNEQFF.

By share of the sample, this clonotype is medium-sized (0.01 to 0.1%). The CDR3, as DNA: TGCGCCAGCAGCTTGGAAGCTAGCGGGAGGGCCGGCAATGAGCAGTTCTTC. Its translation: CASSLEASGRAGNEQFF. The chain combines TRBV5-1 with TRBJ2-1; TRBD2 matches at 12 bases. Germline V gene lookup returns CDR1 SGHRS and CDR2 YFSETQ. The V gene end was trimmed by 0 bases and the J gene end by 6 bases; junction bases not matched to a gene: 7. The CDR3 totals 17 residues.

The chain employs TRBV6-1 and TRBJ2-7, with D maybe TRBD2 (5 bases). Trimming took 6 bases from V and 4 from J, leaving 13 bases between them. The CDR3 extends over 13 amino acids. Per germline, CDR1 MNHNS and CDR2 SASEGT. CDR3 coding DNA: TGTGCCAGCAGCTTAGATGGCGGGTACGAGCAGTACTTC. Protein product: CASSLDGGYEQYF.

This clonotype has more than one count but fewer than ten. This chain uses TRBV6-5 with TRBJ2-7; the D call may be TRBD1 or TRBD2 (5 bases each). The CDR3 spans 13 residues. Between the trimmed V and J ends, which lost 0 bases and 4 bases, there was a span of 7 bases. The germline CDR1 and CDR2 sequences are MNHEY and SVGAGI. The CDR3 region has the DNA TGTGCCAGCAGTTACTCGAGGGGATACGAGCAGTACTTC. It specifies CASSYSRGYEQYF.

This clonotype was seen only a few times. The V call is TRBV5-1, the J call TRBJ1-4; TRBD1 agrees at 10 bases. Germline CDR1 reads SGHRS; CDR2 reads YFSETQ. The CDR3 has 16 residues. J was trimmed by 5 bases and V by 3 bases; bases with no gene match: 7. CDR3 residues: CASSSQPGQGNEKLFF. DNA of the CDR3: TGCGCCAGCAGCTCCCAGCCGGGACAGGGGAATGAAAAACTGTTTTTT.

This clonotype was detected many times. The genes are TRBV18 and TRBJ2-2; D may be TRBD1 (5 bases). The CDR3 is made up of 15 amino acids. Germline V CDR1 and CDR2: KGHSH, LQKENI. V was shortened by 2 bases and J by 2 bases, with 9 bases between the two germline ends. In DNA, the CDR3 is TGTGCCAGCTCACCAATGGACACAAACACCGGGGAGCTGTTTTTT. Translation: CASSPMDTNTGELFF.

This clonotype was seen at least ten times. V gene TRBV4-2 combines with J gene TRBJ2-6; D gene unclear. The CDR3 has 15 residues. Germline values: CDR1 LGHNA, CDR2 YNFKEQ. V lost 8 bases and J 0 bases, leaving 11 bases between the germline ends. CDR3 bases: TGTGCCAGCGTCCAACAGAGCTCTGGGGCCAACGTCCTGACTTTC. It codes for CASVQQSSGANVLTF.

The chain uses TRBV4-1 and TRBJ1-1, with D possibly matching TRBD1 (6 bases). Germline lookup yields CDR1 MGHRA and CDR2 YSYEKL. The CDR3 is 16 residues long. V was clipped by 1 base and J by 1 base, with 13 bases between them. CDR3 amino acids: CASSQVVQGPNTEAFF. CDR3 coding DNA: TGCGCCAGCAGCCAAGTAGTTCAGGGGCCGAACACTGAAGCTTTCTTT.

V usage is TRBV10-3 and J usage is TRBJ1-1; 9 nucleotides align to TRBD1. The CDR3 is made up of 14 amino acids. Trimming removed 7 bases from V and 1 base from J; junction bases left unmatched: 4. Per the germline V gene, CDR1 is ENHRY and CDR2 is SYGVKD. The CDR3: CAITPGQGNTEAFF. In DNA, the CDR3 is TGTGCCATCACCCCGGGACAGGGGAACACTGAAGCTTTCTTT.